The present T cell receptor beta chain was sequenced within a study of response to subunit inactivated influenza vaccine. Study results and caveats: Every seasonal influenza vaccination brings in few new T cells, the authors suggested.

Turning to this clonotype: The antigen is unknown.

MiXCR, run by TCRdb on the RT-PCR reads, gives a single entry per CDR3 protein. In the table there are approximately 300,000 distinct CDR3 sequences, 20% to 25% of which are singletons. Germline V gives CDR1 SNHLY, CDR2 FYNNEI. This CDR3 is built from 13 residues. The ends were cut back, 3 bases at V and 3 bases at J, with 8 bases in the middle. This receptor was taken from a man in his fifties or sixties who received an inactivated influenza vaccine. The chain recombines TRBV2 with TRBJ1-1; D not resolved. This material consisted of PBMCs from blood, taken less than 22 months after vaccination. The chain's CDR3 is CASSDWSYTEAFF. The CDR3 nucleotides are TGTGCCAGCAGTGATTGGAGCTACACTGAAGCTTTCTTT. Full variable domain (remainder filled in from reference TRBV2 and TRBJ1-1): EPEVTQTPSHQVTQMGQEVILRCVPISNHLYFYWYRQILGQKVEFLVSFYNNEISEKSEIFDDQFSVERPDGSNFTLKIRSTKLEDSAMYFCASSDWSYTEAFFGQGTRLTVV.